A selection of T cell receptor beta chains follows, all from one sample in a study of blood T cell repertoires in COVID-19. Assay: immunoSEQ multiplex PCR; the TCRdb copy retains only in-frame clones and omits some. The table has about 400,000 clones, nearly 90% seen once. Sequences were obtained from PBMCs or T cells enriched from blood (not recorded which). The receptors originated from a young woman who had recovered from COVID-19. Both conserved end residues are part of each CDR3. Each record gives: J gene, CDR3 length, V gene, CDR3 protein.

TRBJ2-5,15,TRBV18,CASSPDLPSGETQYF
TRBJ1-6,14,TRBV18,CASSTDSYNSPLHF
TRBJ1-2,14,TRBV27,CASRTDRGSYGYTF
TRBJ2-5,13,TRBV29-1,CSVMTSAQETQYF
TRBJ2-3,15,TRBV30,CAWSVRGGIVNTQYF
TRBJ1-1,13,TRBV19,CASKTGQNTEAFF
TRBJ1-5,15,TRBV30,CAWSRRQGWGQPQHF
TRBJ1-1,13,TRBV2,CASSEAREREAFF
TRBJ2-2,15,TRBV6-2/TRBV6-3,CASSQGSKDTGELFF
TRBJ2-7,17,TRBV28,CASSLSPGTSGRVEQYF
TRBJ1-2,16,TRBV7-2,CASSHGSGQGGYGYTF
TRBJ2-5,15,TRBV30,CAWRPASAPGETQYF
TRBJ2-1,15,TRBV30,CAWSGLAGGGNEQFF
TRBJ1-2,12,TRBV28,CASSWTNYGYTF
TRBJ2-5,17,TRBV3-1/TRBV3-2,CASSQFRDRGYQETQYF
TRBJ1-5,16,TRBV10-3,CAIRPGQGDSNQPQHF
TRBJ1-5,13,TRBV6-5,CASSRPAEGTQHF
TRBJ2-7,19,TRBV11-2,CASSLEGTGIRRYSYEQYF
TRBJ2-3,20,TRBV3-1/TRBV3-2,CASSPHPTLAGEQYTDTQYF
TRBJ1-2,16,TRBV7-9,CASSLGFDRANYGYTF
TRBJ2-1,16,TRBV24-1,CATSDTTSGGAGEQFF
TRBJ2-1,18,TRBV5-1,CASSFTASGASGREFQFF
TRBJ2-3,19,TRBV28,CATTIGVLAGGPYSDTQYF
TRBJ2-7,19,TRBV7-8,CASSQRPSWDRISSYEQYF
TRBJ2-5,18,TRBV7-7,CASSLGLGLAGRQETQYF
TRBJ2-1,16,TRBV6-5,CASSYPSGRGYNEQFF
TRBJ2-7,14,TRBV30,CAWSRQGNLYEQYF
TRBJ2-3,16,TRBV24-1,CATSDGRGGMTDTQYF